This T cell receptor beta chain was sequenced during a study of blood T cell repertoires in COVID-19. Study-wide background: The origin of the acute and convalescent COVID-19 samples was the United States, Italy and Spain. From T cells, B-cell-depleted T cells, or PBMCs came the material, which was cDNA or gDNA.

V lost 7 bases, J lost 6 bases, and 13 bases lay in between. Germline loops: CDR1 SGHAT, CDR2 FQNNGV. CDR3 length: 12 residues. Per the original methods: Reference gene primer amplification gave estimated nucleated cell counts. Generated by immunoSEQ multiplex PCR, the TCRdb table keeps only in-frame clones and is missing some. V and J calls and clone size follow that table, whereas D and trimming were derived from the DNA. The repertoire has hundreds of thousands of clones, 85% to 90% of them found once; the top ten carry 4.3%. The TCR was taken from a young woman with acute or convalescent COVID-19. The sequenced sample consisted of peripheral blood. V and J are TRBV11-2 and TRBJ2-7; maybe TRBD2 (6 bases). This chain's CDR3 is CASTGLAVEQYF. CDR3 sequence (DNA): TGTGCCAGCACGGGTTTAGCGGTCGAGCAGTACTTC.